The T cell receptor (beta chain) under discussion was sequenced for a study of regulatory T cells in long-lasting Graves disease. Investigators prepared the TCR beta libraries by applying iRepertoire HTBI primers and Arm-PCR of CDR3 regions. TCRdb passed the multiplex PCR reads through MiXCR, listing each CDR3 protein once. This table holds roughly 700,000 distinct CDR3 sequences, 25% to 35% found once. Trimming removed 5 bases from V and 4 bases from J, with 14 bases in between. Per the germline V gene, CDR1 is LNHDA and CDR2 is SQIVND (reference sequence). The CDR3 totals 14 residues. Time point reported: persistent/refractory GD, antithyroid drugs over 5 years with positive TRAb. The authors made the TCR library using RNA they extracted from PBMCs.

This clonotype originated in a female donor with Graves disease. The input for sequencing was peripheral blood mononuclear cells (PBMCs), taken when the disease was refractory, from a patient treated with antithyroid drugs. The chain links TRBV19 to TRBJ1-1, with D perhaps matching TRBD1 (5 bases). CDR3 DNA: TGTGCCAGTAGTTACCGGGGGATGGTCACTGAAGCTTTCTTT. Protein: CASSYRGMVTEAFF.